The 16 T cell receptor beta chains below all came from one sample that was sequenced in a study of PD-1 blockade in classical Hodgkin lymphoma. Regarding time point: cycle 4 day 1 (C4D1), after five to seven weeks of nivolumab. Relapse after autologous stem cell transplantation occurred in every patient, and brentuximab vedotin exposure varied. Sequencing used immunoSEQ multiplex PCR; TCRdb keeps in-frame clones, though not all of them. Seen here are around 20,000 clones, over 75% observed once, and the top ten hold around 21%. The material sequenced was peripheral blood mononuclear cells (PBMCs), taken before the fourth cycle of nivolumab. Receptors originate from a human donor with classical Hodgkin lymphoma.

This rearrangement joins TRBV5-6 to TRBJ2-7; TRBD2 matches at 9 bases. The germline V gene has CDR1 SGHDT and CDR2 YYEEEE. V lost 4 bases and J lost 4; bases outside the gene matches: 12. The CDR3 totals 16 residues. CDR3 loop: CASSLAARAGGYEQYF. CDR3 coding DNA: TGTGCCAGCAGCCTTGCGGCGAGAGCGGGAGGTTACGAGCAGTACTTC.

This clone is deemed medium-sized (0.01 to 0.1%). The chain employs TRBV7-6 and TRBJ1-1; D perhaps matches TRBD1 (5 bases). Germline V gives CDR1 SGHVS, CDR2 FNYEAQ. CDR3 length equals 13 residues. Trimming shortened V by 0 bases and J by 6 bases, and 8 bases separated the two germline ends. The CDR3 DNA reads as TGTGCCAGCAGCTTAGCCCCGGGACCTGAAGCTTTCTTT. This codes for CASSLAPGPEAFF.

The rearrangement links TRBV6-1 to TRBJ2-3; no firm D call. Trimming took 5 bases from V and 7 from J, leaving 7 bases between them. The germline gives CDR1 MNHNS, CDR2 SASEGT. The CDR3 consists of 11 residues. The CDR3 DNA reads TGTGCCAGCAGTCTTGCCTATACGCAGTATTTT. Protein sequence: CASSLAYTQYF.

This chain links TRBV10-3 with TRBJ2-7; 12 bases line up with TRBD1. This CDR3 comprises 16 residues. Germline V gene data show CDR1 as ENHRY and CDR2 as SYGVKD. The trim removed 3 bases at V and 0 bases at J, leaving 3 bases unmatched. The DNA for the CDR3 is TGTGCCATCAGTGACGGGACAGGGGGCCGCTCCTACGAGCAGTACTTC. Amino acid sequence: CAISDGTGGRSYEQYF.

This clone has more than one count but fewer than ten. The rearrangement uses TRBV4-1 and TRBJ2-7; the D gene is possibly TRBD1 (6 bases). Trimming stripped 3 bases from V and 1 base from J, with 7 bases between. Germline V lookup: CDR1 MGHRA, CDR2 YSYEKL. The CDR3 spans 13 residues. In nucleotides, the CDR3 is TGCGCCAGCAGCCAGGACAGTTCCTACGAGCAGTACTTC. Amino acids: CASSQDSSYEQYF.

Comments on this clone: Other nucleotide sequences in the sample specify the same CDR3. V is TRBV28 and J is TRBJ1-5; D is unresolved. CDR1 MDHEN and CDR2 SYDVKM come from the germline V gene. CDR3 length: 12 residues. V gave up 4 bases and J gave up 4 bases, with 5 bases separating them. The CDR3 reads CASSSTNQPQHF. In DNA, the CDR3 is TGTGCCAGCAGTTCCACGAATCAGCCCCAGCATTTT.

V is TRBV18 and J is TRBJ2-4, with D possibly being TRBD1 (6 bases). The length of the CDR3 is 16 residues. Trimming removed 4 bases from V and 1 base from J, with 14 bases in between. Germline-derived CDR1 and CDR2 are KGHSH and LQKENI. The CDR3, as DNA: TGTGCCAGCTCACTACAGGGCAGCAGTGCCAAAAACATTCAGTACTTC. Amino acid sequence: CASSLQGSSAKNIQYF.

The rearrangement joins TRBV5-6 to TRBJ2-5; perhaps TRBD1 as D (6 bases). Germline V gene sequence: CDR1 SGHDT, CDR2 YYEEEE. The V gene lost 4 bases and the J gene lost 2 bases, with 18 bases spanning the gap. The CDR3 totals 16 residues. CDR3 sequence: CASSLLIGGQQETQYF. The DNA of the CDR3 is TGTGCCAGCAGCCTGCTGATAGGGGGTCAGCAAGAGACCCAGTACTTC.

The chain has TRBV28 and TRBJ2-1; D call uncertain. Germline V gene lookup returns CDR1 MDHEN and CDR2 SYDVKM. The V end was cut by 6 bases, the J end by 9 bases, with 6 bases between. This CDR3 has 10 amino acids. CDR3 coding DNA: TGTGCCAGCAGGTATGGTGAGCAGTTCTTC. It codes for CASRYGEQFF.

This clone ranks as medium-sized. This sequence joins TRBV4-1 and TRBJ1-1; maybe TRBD1 (5 bases). The CDR3 has 15 residues. Trimming stripped 5 bases from V and 1 base from J, with 14 bases between. Germline CDR1 and CDR2: MGHRA and YSYEKL. CDR3 in DNA: TGCGCCAGCAGCTGGGGGAGGACACCGAACACTGAAGCTTTCTTT. Amino acid sequence: CASSWGRTPNTEAFF.

J is TRBJ2-1 and V is TRBV2; 10 bases are shared with TRBD2. The germline V gene has CDR1 SNHLY and CDR2 FYNNEI. The CDR3 loop spans 17 amino acids. V dropped 3 bases and J dropped 4; count of bases not matched to a gene: 9. In DNA, the CDR3 is TGTGCCAGCAGTGATTCCGCTAGCGGGAGCTTTTACAATGAGCAGTTCTTC. Protein product: CASSDSASGSFYNEQFF. Drawing the rest from reference TRBV2 and TRBJ2-1, the complete variable domain is EPEVTQTPSHQVTQMGQEVILRCVPISNHLYFYWYRQILGQKVEFLVSFYNNEISEKSEIFDDQFSVERPDGSNFTLKIRSTKLEDSAMYFCASSDSASGSFYNEQFFGPGTRLTVL.

V gene TRBV28 combines with J gene TRBJ2-4, with D tentatively TRBD1 (5 bases). Germline lookup yields CDR1 MDHEN and CDR2 SYDVKM. The ends were cut back, 4 bases at V and 4 bases at J, with 14 bases in the middle. The CDR3 runs to 15 residues. CDR3 loop: CASSSRQKLKNIQYF. The CDR3, as DNA: TGTGCCAGCAGTTCCCGACAGAAGTTAAAAAACATTCAGTACTTC.

V gene TRBV18 combines with J gene TRBJ2-1; 10 bases match TRBD2. This CDR3 spans 17 amino acids. In germline, CDR1 is KGHSH, CDR2 LQKENI. V lost 0 bases, J lost 4 bases, and 6 bases stayed unmatched. CDR3 in amino acids: CASSPPYSGRSYNEQFF. The CDR3 DNA reads as TGTGCCAGCTCACCACCCTATAGCGGGAGGTCTTACAATGAGCAGTTCTTC.

The rearrangement links TRBV6-1 to TRBJ2-1; 10 bases agree with TRBD2. CDR3 length: 15 residues. Germline V gene lookup returns CDR1 MNHNS and CDR2 SASEGT. Trimming took 7 bases from V and 3 from J; bases not matched to a gene: 6. The CDR3 spells CASTLSGGNYNEQFF. In nucleotides, the CDR3 is TGTGCCAGCACCCTTAGCGGGGGGAACTACAATGAGCAGTTCTTC.

The rearrangement links TRBV19 to TRBJ1-1; TRBD1 is a possible D gene (6 bases). V gave up 5 bases and J gave up 4 bases, with 14 bases separating them. The CDR3 is made up of 14 amino acids. Germline assignment: CDR1 LNHDA and CDR2 SQIVND (reference sequence). The CDR3 coding sequence is TGTGCCAGTAGTCAACAGGGTAGGGGCACTGAAGCTTTCTTT. This sequence encodes CASSQQGRGTEAFF.

As concerns this clone: One junction end disagrees with the germline gene, perhaps due to a read error. The rearrangement links TRBV9 to TRBJ2-4; D gene unclear. The CDR3 length is 16 residues. From germline, CDR1 is SGDLS and CDR2 YYNGEE. The CDR3 bases are TGTGCCGGCAGCGTTCTACGTGAAGGGTGCCAAAACATTCAGTACTTC. Translation gives CAGSVLREGCQNIQYF.